These T cell receptor beta chains were read from a single sample in a study of T cell responses to AZD1222 COVID-19 vaccine. TCRdb's table, derived via immunoSEQ multiplex PCR, lists solely in-frame clones and lacks some. The sample yields roughly 100,000 clones, about 86% seen once. The starting material was peripheral blood, obtained on day 0 of AZD1222 vaccination. The receptors shown here come from an adult in good health. The conserved cysteine and the conserved F or W are not part of the CDR3 here. A D gene is named only where the DNA matches it firmly. Clone sizes are given selectively: once, few, many, or a class where the clone is expanded.

CDR3aa	d_gene	v_gene	abundance
ASSMQGGSSGANVLT	.	TRBV19	.
ASSLIARPNEQF	.	TRBV5-1	once
ASSYVRGSYNEQF	.	TRBV6-2/TRBV6-3	.
ASSGLEVQSYNEQF	.	TRBV5-1	few
ASSPTEGHGYT	.	TRBV18	.
ASSLRTSGSYEQY	TRBD2	TRBV2	.
ASSQGIMNTEAF	.	TRBV4-3	few
ASSLVASTDTQY	.	TRBV5-1	.
ASSLGDTGNTIY	.	TRBV5-1	few
ASSLKGWREKLF	.	TRBV28	.
ASSYSIGASGNTIY	.	TRBV6-6	.
ASSLGRALNTGELF	.	TRBV7-2	.
ASSLEAGGNTEAF	TRBD1	TRBV5-1	.
ASSIQGAGGSDTQY	TRBD2	TRBV19	.
ASSIGTGAGDEQF	TRBD1	TRBV19	.
ASSGAGQRFTGELF	.	TRBV11-2	.
ASSFTANYGYT	.	TRBV6-5	.
STQALGTGELF	.	TRBV29-1	.
ASSYSADRYNEQF	.	TRBV6-5	few
ASSLGGLTSGRHNEQF	TRBD2	TRBV7-9	.
ATSRGYEQY	.	TRBV24-1	.
ASSPASRNYGYT	.	TRBV28	few
ASTRDYLNYNEQF	TRBD2	TRBV6-5	.
ASTKLAGGANNEQF	TRBD2	TRBV2	.
ASSLSGPYNEQF	.	TRBV6-2/TRBV6-3	.
ASSAQGAYGYT	TRBD1	TRBV27	.
ASSYSVNTEAF	.	TRBV6-2/TRBV6-3	once
ATRRDRGTNEKLF	TRBD1	TRBV15	.
ASSSLTSDGTQY	TRBD2	TRBV4-3	.
ASSEARGANEKLF	.	TRBV6-1	.
SASRGREFNGYT	.	TRBV20-1	.
SPLLRGYT	.	TRBV20-1	.
ASSQADSSGNTIY	.	TRBV4-2	.
ASSPLGELNTEAF	.	TRBV28	.
ASSLVRGMDTEAF	TRBD1	TRBV5-4	.
ASSPLLYPVSTDTQY	.	TRBV7-2	.
ASSARQGGAF	TRBD1	TRBV28	.
ASSLAGLNTGELF	.	TRBV5-1	.
AWSLSRNSPLH	.	TRBV30	few
SVEPGRGNTEAF	.	TRBV29-1	.
ASSPEQGQNTEAF	TRBD1	TRBV18	.
ASSYNPGQENIQY	TRBD1	TRBV11-2	.
ASSPRVRAEAF	.	TRBV28	.
ASSLGGTNNEQF	.	TRBV7-9	.
SVTFGTNGNTIY	.	TRBV29-1	.
ASSLRPSTKGNEQF	.	TRBV7-8	.
ATSRDFGTAYGYT	TRBD1	TRBV15	.
ASSVGSRYNSPLH	.	TRBV9	.
ASSQDSLGGLGLKADTQY	TRBD2	TRBV3-1/TRBV3-2	.
ASSVATGGRGTGELF	TRBD2	TRBV9	.
ASTPLGGSSYEQY	.	TRBV28	.
ASSTSGRGPQGETQY	TRBD2	TRBV19	.
ASSTGYSYNEQF	TRBD1	TRBV2	.